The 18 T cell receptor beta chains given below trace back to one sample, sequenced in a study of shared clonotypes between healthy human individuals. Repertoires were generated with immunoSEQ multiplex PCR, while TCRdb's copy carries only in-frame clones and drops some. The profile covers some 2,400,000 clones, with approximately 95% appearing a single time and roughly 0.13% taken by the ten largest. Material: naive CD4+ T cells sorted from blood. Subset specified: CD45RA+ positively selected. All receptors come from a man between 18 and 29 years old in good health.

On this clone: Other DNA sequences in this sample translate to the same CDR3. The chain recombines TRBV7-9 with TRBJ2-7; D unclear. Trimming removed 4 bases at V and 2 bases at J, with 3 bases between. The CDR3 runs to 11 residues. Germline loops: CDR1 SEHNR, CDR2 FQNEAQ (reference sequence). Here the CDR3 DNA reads TGTGCCAGCAGCTCGGCCTACGAGCAGTACTTC. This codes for CASSSAYEQYF.

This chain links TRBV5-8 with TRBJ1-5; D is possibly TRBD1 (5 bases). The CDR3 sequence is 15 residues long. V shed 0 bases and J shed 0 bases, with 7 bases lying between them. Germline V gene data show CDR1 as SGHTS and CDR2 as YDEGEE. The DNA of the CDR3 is TGTGCCAGCAGCTTGGTGGGGACTAGCAATCAGCCCCAGCATTTT. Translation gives CASSLVGTSNQPQHF.

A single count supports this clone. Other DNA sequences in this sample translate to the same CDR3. The CDR3 here is CASSVGTSGLQETQYF. The CDR3 DNA reads TGTGCCAGCAGCGTGGGGACTAGTGGCCTCCAAGAGACCCAGTACTTC. This chain links TRBV9 with TRBJ2-5; 8 nucleotides line up with TRBD2. CDR1 is SGDLS, CDR2 YYNGEE, per germline. CDR3 length equals 16 residues. V shed 2 bases and J 1 base; nucleotides not matched to a gene: 7.

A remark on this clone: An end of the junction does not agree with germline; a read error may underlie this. The CDR3 here is CASSRGMFGEQFF. CDR3 coding DNA: TGTGCTAGCAGCAGGGGGATGTTCGGTGAGCAGTTCTTC. The J gene is TRBJ2-1, the V gene TRBV7-7; TRBD1 matches 7 bases. Germline V gene sequence: CDR1 SSHAT, CDR2 FNYEAQ (reference sequence). This CDR3 spans 13 amino acids.

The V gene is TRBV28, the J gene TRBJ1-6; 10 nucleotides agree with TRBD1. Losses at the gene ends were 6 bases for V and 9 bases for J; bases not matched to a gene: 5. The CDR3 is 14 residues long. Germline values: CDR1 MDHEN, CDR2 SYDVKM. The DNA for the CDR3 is TGTGCCAGCAGCCAGACAGGGGGCATTTCACCCCTCCACTTT. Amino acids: CASSQTGGISPLHF.

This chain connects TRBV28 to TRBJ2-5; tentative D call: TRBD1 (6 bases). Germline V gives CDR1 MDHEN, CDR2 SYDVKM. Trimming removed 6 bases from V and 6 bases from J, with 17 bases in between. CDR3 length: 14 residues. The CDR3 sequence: CASRPGGGGQTQYF. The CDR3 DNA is TGTGCCAGCAGACCAGGTGGGGGCGGACAGACCCAGTACTTC.

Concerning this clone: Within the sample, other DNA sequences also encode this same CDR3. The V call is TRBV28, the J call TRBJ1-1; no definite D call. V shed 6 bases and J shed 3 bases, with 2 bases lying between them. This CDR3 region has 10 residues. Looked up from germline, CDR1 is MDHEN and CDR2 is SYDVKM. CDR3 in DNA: TGTGCCAGCAGGGACACTGAAGCTTTCTTT. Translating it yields CASRDTEAFF. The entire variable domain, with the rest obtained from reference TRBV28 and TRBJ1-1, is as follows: DVKVTQSSRYLVKRTGEKVFLECVQDMDHENMFWYRQDPGLGLRLIYFSYDVKMKEKGDIPEGYSVSREKKERFSLILESASTNQTSMYLCASRDTEAFFGQGTRLTVV.

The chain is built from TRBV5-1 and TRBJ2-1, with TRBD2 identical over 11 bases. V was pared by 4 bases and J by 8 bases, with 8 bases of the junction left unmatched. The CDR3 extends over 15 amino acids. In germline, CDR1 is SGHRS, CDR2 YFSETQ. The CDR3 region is CASSRTSGGQHEQFF. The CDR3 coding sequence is TGCGCCAGCAGCCGTACTAGCGGGGGACAGCATGAGCAGTTCTTC.

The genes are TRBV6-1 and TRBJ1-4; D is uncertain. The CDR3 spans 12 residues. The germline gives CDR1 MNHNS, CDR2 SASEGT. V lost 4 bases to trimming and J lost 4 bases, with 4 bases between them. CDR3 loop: CASSAHNEKLFF. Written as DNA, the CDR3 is TGTGCCAGCAGTGCCCATAATGAAAAACTGTTTTTT.

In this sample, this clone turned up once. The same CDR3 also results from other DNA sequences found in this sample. CDR3 bases: TGTGCCAGCAGCTTAGAACTAGCGGGTCTCTACGAGCAGTACTTC. Protein: CASSLELAGLYEQYF. The rearrangement joins TRBV11-2 to TRBJ2-7, with TRBD2 matching 9 bases. CDR3 length: 15 residues. Germline CDR1 and CDR2: SGHAT and FQNNGV. Trimming removed 0 bases from V and 3 bases from J; junction bases left unmatched: 3.

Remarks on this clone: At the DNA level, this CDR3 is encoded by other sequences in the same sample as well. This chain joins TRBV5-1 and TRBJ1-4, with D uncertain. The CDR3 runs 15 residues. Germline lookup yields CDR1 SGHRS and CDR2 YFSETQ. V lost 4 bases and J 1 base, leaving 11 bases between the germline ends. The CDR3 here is CASSPGGLTNEKLFF. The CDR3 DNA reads TGCGCCAGCAGCCCCGGTGGGCTAACTAATGAAAAACTGTTTTTT. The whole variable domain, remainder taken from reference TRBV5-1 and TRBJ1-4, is KAGVTQTPRYLIKTRGQQVTLSCSPISGHRSVSWYQQTPGQGLQFLFEYFSETQRNKGNFPGRFSGRQFSNSRSEMNVSTLELGDSALYLCASSPGGLTNEKLFFGSGTQLSVL.

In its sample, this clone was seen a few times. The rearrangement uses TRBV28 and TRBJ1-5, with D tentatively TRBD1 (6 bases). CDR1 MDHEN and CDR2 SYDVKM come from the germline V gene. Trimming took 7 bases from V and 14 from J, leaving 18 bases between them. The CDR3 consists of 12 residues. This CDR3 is CASTTGPQWEHF. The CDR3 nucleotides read TGTGCCAGCACTACAGGGCCGCAATGGGAGCATTTT.

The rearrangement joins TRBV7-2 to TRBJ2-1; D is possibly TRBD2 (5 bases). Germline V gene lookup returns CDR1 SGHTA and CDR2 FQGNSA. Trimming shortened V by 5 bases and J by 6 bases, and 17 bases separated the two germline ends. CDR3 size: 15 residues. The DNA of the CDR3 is TGTGCCAGCAGCCCGTGGGCGGGTCCTCCCAATGAGCAGTTCTTC. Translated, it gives CASSPWAGPPNEQFF. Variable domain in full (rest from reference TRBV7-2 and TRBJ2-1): GAGVSQSPSNKVTEKGKDVELRCDPISGHTALYWYRQSLGQGLEFLIYFQGNSAPDKSGLPSDRFSAERTGGSVSTLTIQRTQQEDSAVYLCASSPWAGPPNEQFFGPGTRLTVL.

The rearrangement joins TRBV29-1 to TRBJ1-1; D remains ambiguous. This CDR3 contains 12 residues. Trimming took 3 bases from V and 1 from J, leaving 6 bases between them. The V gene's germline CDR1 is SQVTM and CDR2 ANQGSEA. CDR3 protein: CSVDLGNTEAFF. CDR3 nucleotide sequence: TGCAGCGTTGATCTGGGGAACACTGAAGCTTTCTTT.

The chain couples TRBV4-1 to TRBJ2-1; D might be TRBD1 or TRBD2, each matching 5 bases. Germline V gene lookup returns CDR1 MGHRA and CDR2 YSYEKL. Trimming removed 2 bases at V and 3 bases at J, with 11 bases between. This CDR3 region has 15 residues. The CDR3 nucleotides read TGCGCCAGCAGCCAAAATCGGGGCTTCTACAATGAGCAGTTCTTC. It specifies CASSQNRGFYNEQFF.

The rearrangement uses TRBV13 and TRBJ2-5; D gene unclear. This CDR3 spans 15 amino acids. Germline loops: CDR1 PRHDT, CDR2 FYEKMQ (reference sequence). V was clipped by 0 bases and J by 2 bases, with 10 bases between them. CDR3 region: CASSLGRGFQETQYF. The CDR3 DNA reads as TGTGCCAGCAGCTTAGGCCGAGGATTTCAAGAGACCCAGTACTTC.

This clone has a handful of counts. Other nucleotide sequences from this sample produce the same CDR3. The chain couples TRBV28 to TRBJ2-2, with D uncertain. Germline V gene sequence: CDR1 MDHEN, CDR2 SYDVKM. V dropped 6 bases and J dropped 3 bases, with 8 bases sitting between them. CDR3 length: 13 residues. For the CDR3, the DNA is TGTGCCAGCAGCCTGACCTACACCGGGGAGCTGTTTTTT. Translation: CASSLTYTGELFF.

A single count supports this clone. CDR3 residues: CASSVGEGSNQPQHF. The CDR3 coding sequence is TGTGCCAGCAGCGTAGGAGAGGGCAGCAATCAGCCCCAGCATTTT. The V gene is TRBV9, the J gene TRBJ1-5; D is unresolved. The CDR3 covers 15 residues. Between the trimmed V and J ends, which lost 0 bases and 1 base, there was a span of 8 bases. CDR1 and CDR2 (germline): SGDLS, YYNGEE.